This TCR beta chain was documented in a study of CD8 T cells in ankylosing spondylitis. Points from the study as a whole: Disease-linked clones bore a CD8+ phenotype, appearing relatively rarely in peripheral blood. The authors reported significant enrichment of disease-linked clones in matched ankylosing spondylitis synovial fluid. In reactive arthritis synovial fluid and blood, some motif variants had been reported before. Characteristic, it appeared, of ankylosing spondylitis blood was a TCR beta motif of about eight highly homologous variants.

This clonotype was seen a handful of times. Its antigen is unknown. Generation of TCR beta libraries employed quantitative 5'-RACE incorporating molecular barcodes. One entry per CDR3 protein, called by TCRdb with MiXCR from the 5' RACE reads. The sample lists some 800,000 distinct CDR3 sequences, approximately 10% occurring once. V shed 3 bases, J shed 0 bases, and the junction held 2 bases outside the gene matches. The CDR3 sequence is 16 residues long. CDR1 and CDR2 from the germline V gene are LGHNA and YSLEER. This clonotype was obtained from a male donor with ankylosing spondylitis. Sequences were obtained from blood, either unsorted or a sorted T cell fraction (not recorded which). V is TRBV4-3 and J is TRBJ2-6, with 7 bases lining up with TRBD1. The CDR3 DNA reads TGCGCCAGCAGCCAGGACAGGCCCTCTGGGGCCAACGTCCTGACTTTC. It yields the protein CASSQDRPSGANVLTF.